This entry lists 25 T cell receptor beta chains sequenced from one sample in a study of T cells in Graves' hyperthyroidism and ophthalmopathy. Researchers amplified the TCR beta CDR3 regions from RNA transcripts. HTBI primers drove first-round RT-PCR of the TCR CDR3. One entry per CDR3 protein, called by TCRdb with MiXCR from the multiplex PCR reads. Found here are more than 500,000 distinct CDR3 sequences, 46% of them singletons; the top ten hold about 45%. Source material: peripheral blood or thyroid tissue (not recorded which). Receptors originate from an adult woman with Graves' disease, either hyperthyroidism or ophthalmopathy (not recorded which).

This clonotype appeared many times. The J gene is TRBJ2-2, the V gene TRBV5-1; 9 bases are shared with TRBD2. The CDR3 length is 15 residues. The V segment lost 5 bases and the J segment 4 bases; nucleotides outside the gene matches: 6. Germline V gene sequence: CDR1 SGHRS, CDR2 YFSETQ. CDR3 amino acids: CASRPLAGLTGELFF. The CDR3 DNA reads TGCGCCAGCAGACCACTAGCGGGCCTCACCGGGGAGCTGTTTTTT.

The chain is built from TRBV10-3 and TRBJ2-6; no clear D. This CDR3 is built from 13 residues. V lost 4 bases and J 4 bases, leaving 5 bases between the germline ends. Germline CDR1 reads ENHRY; CDR2 reads SYGVKD. CDR3 nucleotides: TGTGCCATCAGTGTAAAAGGGGCCAACGTCCTGACTTTC. Translating gives CAISVKGANVLTF.

V is TRBV29-1 and J is TRBJ2-7; 9 positions match TRBD1. This CDR3 has 13 amino acids. The V segment lost 6 bases and the J segment 1 base; nucleotides outside the gene matches: 4. Germline V gives CDR1 SQVTM, CDR2 ANQGSEA. The CDR3 DNA sequence: TGCAGCGTAGCGGACAGGGGATCCTACGAGCAGTACTTC. Encoded protein: CSVADRGSYEQYF.

This clonotype was counted a few times. The junction departs from germline at one end; a sequencing error may be responsible. CDR3 sequence: CASSQARREPQHF. CDR3 DNA: TGCGCCAGCAGCCAAGCCCGGAGGGAGCCCCAGCATTTT. The rearrangement links TRBV11-2 to TRBJ1-5; D unclear. This CDR3 region has 13 residues. CDR1 is SGHAT and CDR2 is FQNNGV in the germline V gene.

As concerns this clonotype: The conserved phenylalanine or tryptophan normally closing the CDR3 is absent here, so this likely arose from a read error. It is unclear where the CDR3 begins or ends on the DNA, so no DNA is shown, and the CDR3 is as TCRdb lists it. This chain uses TRBV2 with TRBJ1-1; the table's D call of TRBD1 was not tested on the DNA. Germline values: CDR1 SNHLY, CDR2 FYNNEI. With termini counted, the CDR3 has 9 amino acids. The CDR3 region is CASSVTGIY.

In this sample, this clonotype turned up many times. The V call is TRBV7-6, the J call TRBJ2-5; 9 bases match TRBD1. This CDR3 spans 16 amino acids. CDR1 is SGHVS and CDR2 is FNYEAQ in the germline V gene. Trimming at V came to 1 base and at J to 2 bases, leaving 5 bases not matched to a gene. CDR3 loop: CASSLGRDRGQETQYF. CDR3 coding DNA: TGTGCCAGCAGCTTAGGGCGAGACAGGGGGCAAGAGACCCAGTACTTC.

The rearrangement joins TRBV5-1 to TRBJ2-7, with 9 bases identical to TRBD2. Germline assignment: CDR1 SGHRS and CDR2 YFSETQ. Losses at the gene ends were 2 bases for V and 3 bases for J; bases not matched to a gene: 9. This CDR3 contains 16 residues. CDR3 amino acids: CASSFGLAGPLYEQYF. CDR3 DNA sequence: TGCGCCAGCAGCTTTGGTCTAGCGGGACCACTCTACGAGCAGTACTTC.

The chain uses TRBV28 and TRBJ2-5; D may match TRBD1 or TRBD2 (5 bases each). The CDR3 loop spans 14 amino acids. From germline, CDR1 is MDHEN and CDR2 SYDVKM. V was shortened by 6 bases and J by 5 bases, with 16 bases between the two germline ends. CDR3 bases: TGTGCCAGCAGCTTCCAGGGTGGGGGTGAGACCCAGTACTTC. It codes for CASSFQGGGETQYF.

The chain is built from TRBV9 and TRBJ1-2; D gene ambiguous. The germline V gene encodes CDR1 SGDLS and CDR2 YYNGEE. The CDR3 has 13 amino acids. V was trimmed by 7 bases and J by 6 bases, leaving 16 bases between them. CDR3 DNA sequence: TGTGCCAGCGCCCAGTTCCCCTTCCATGGCTACACCTTC. This sequence encodes CASAQFPFHGYTF.

This clonotype was picked up many times. The V gene is TRBV6-6, the J gene TRBJ2-5, with 9 nucleotides matching TRBD1. This CDR3 spans 17 amino acids. In germline, CDR1 is MNHNY, CDR2 SVGAGI (reference sequence). J gave up 3 bases and V 6 bases, and 14 bases lay outside the gene matches. CDR3: CASSQTRATGGKETQYF. The CDR3 bases are TGTGCCAGCAGCCAAACGAGGGCGACAGGGGGGAAAGAGACCCAGTACTTC.

This clonotype was seen more than once but under ten times. V usage is TRBV28 and J usage is TRBJ1-1; no clear D gene. This CDR3 spans 12 amino acids. Between the trimmed V and J ends, which lost 1 base and 4 bases, there was a span of 4 bases. The V gene's germline CDR1 is MDHEN and CDR2 SYDVKM. The CDR3 DNA sequence: TGTGCCAGCAGTTTATACAGCACTGAAGCTTTCTTT. It is translated as CASSLYSTEAFF.

This chain connects TRBV19 to TRBJ1-2; possible D gene TRBD1, 6 bases. CDR1 LNHDA and CDR2 SQIVND come from the germline V gene (reference sequence). Trimming removed 6 bases from V and 4 bases from J, with 9 bases in between. The length of the CDR3 is 12 residues. The CDR3 nucleotides are TGTGCCAGTAGCAGACAGGTCTATGGCTACACCTTC. The encoded protein is CASSRQVYGYTF.

Ten or more counts support this clonotype. This chain joins TRBV6-5 and TRBJ1-1, with D uncertain. Germline loops: CDR1 MNHEY, CDR2 SVGAGI. The V end lost 8 bases, the J end lost 5 bases, and 15 bases lay between the germline ends. This CDR3 has 13 amino acids. CDR3 amino acids: CASHRVPGTEAFF. CDR3 sequence (DNA): TGTGCCAGCCACCGGGTCCCCGGGACTGAAGCTTTCTTT.

This clonotype has more than one count but fewer than ten. The V gene is TRBV25-1, the J gene TRBJ2-7; 7 bases line up with TRBD1. Unmatched junction bases numbered 9, after V lost 6 bases and J lost 4 bases. CDR1 and CDR2 (germline): MGHDK, SYGVNS. The CDR3 is 14 amino acids. CDR3 nucleotide sequence: TGTGCCAGCAGGGGACAGTCCTCCTCGTACGAGCAGTACTTC. Its protein is CASRGQSSSYEQYF.

This clonotype was seen many times. The chain combines TRBV6-5 with TRBJ1-1; tentatively, D is TRBD1 (5 bases). Trimming took 2 bases from V and 3 from J, leaving 10 bases between them. Germline assignment: CDR1 MNHEY and CDR2 SVGAGI. The CDR3 contains 14 residues. CDR3 nucleotides: TGTGCCAGCAGTTACCTGGGGCGAGACACTGAAGCTTTCTTT. It translates to CASSYLGRDTEAFF.

This rearrangement joins TRBV10-3 to TRBJ1-1, with 7 bases that match TRBD1. Unmatched junction bases numbered 2, after V lost 3 bases and J lost 1 base. This CDR3 is 14 amino acids long. Germline CDR1 is ENHRY and CDR2 is SYGVKD. CDR3 nucleotides: TGTGCCATCAGTGATCAGGGGGGGAACACTGAAGCTTTCTTT. It yields the protein CAISDQGGNTEAFF.

This clonotype was observed many times. CDR3 DNA: TGTGCCAGTAGTCGAACCGGGACTGGGAGCTCTGGAAACACCATATATTTT. Its translation is CASSRTGTGSSGNTIYF. The chain couples TRBV19 to TRBJ1-3; maybe TRBD1 (5 bases). V was pared by 5 bases and J by 0 bases, with 17 bases between. This CDR3 spans 17 amino acids. Germline V gene lookup returns CDR1 LNHDA and CDR2 SQIVND (reference sequence).

This rearrangement joins TRBV29-1 to TRBJ1-5; the D gene is possibly TRBD1 (6 bases). The V end lost 3 bases, the J end lost 11 bases, and 17 bases lay between the germline ends. Germline assignment: CDR1 SQVTM and CDR2 ANQGSEA. There are 13 residues in the CDR3. CDR3 DNA sequence: TGCAGCGTTGATGGCAGGGGCGGAGAGACCCAGCATTTT. Its protein product is CSVDGRGGETQHF. The full variable domain, its missing parts supplied by reference TRBV29-1 and TRBJ1-5, is SAVISQKPSRDICQRGTSLTIQCQVDSQVTMMFWYRQQPGQSLTLIATANQGSEATYESGFVIDKFPISRPNLTFSTLTVSNMSPEDSSIYLCSVDGRGGETQHFGDGTRLSIL.

The rearrangement joins TRBV11-2 to TRBJ1-2, with D perhaps matching TRBD1 (6 bases). V gave up 4 bases and J gave up 4 bases, with 16 bases separating them. CDR1 is SGHAT, CDR2 FQNNGV, per germline. This CDR3 spans 15 amino acids. DNA of the CDR3: TGTGCCAGCAGCTCCTCCGGGACAAGCATCTATGGCTACACCTTC. It specifies CASSSSGTSIYGYTF.

Many counts were recorded for this clonotype. The chain's CDR3 is CASSFDRAGGRVQYF. In DNA form, the CDR3 reads TGTGCCAGCAGTTTCGACAGGGCTGGCGGGAGAGTCCAGTACTTC. This chain joins TRBV13 and TRBJ2-5; D may correspond to TRBD1 or TRBD2 (7 bases each). CDR1 and CDR2 from the germline V gene are PRHDT and FYEKMQ (reference sequence). CDR3 length equals 15 residues. Trimming took 6 bases from V and 10 from J, leaving 24 bases between them.

The chain joins TRBV9 to TRBJ2-7; the D is unclear. V was trimmed by 5 bases and J by 2 bases, leaving 8 bases between them. The germline CDR1 and CDR2 sequences are SGDLS and YYNGEE. CDR3 length equals 12 residues. CDR3: CASRGSTYEQYF. Here the CDR3 DNA reads TGTGCCAGCAGGGGTAGTACCTACGAGCAGTACTTC.

This clonotype has a handful of counts. The CDR3 DNA follows: TGTGCCAGCAGCGCAGATCGGACTAGCGGAGCACAAGAGACCCAGTACTTC. The encoded protein is CASSADRTSGAQETQYF. The chain links TRBV7-2 to TRBJ2-5; 10 bases map to TRBD2. Looked up from germline, CDR1 is SGHTA and CDR2 is FQGNSA. Trimming took 5 bases from V and 2 from J; bases not matched to a gene: 11. The CDR3 loop spans 17 amino acids.

This clonotype came up many times. The junction departs from the called germline gene at one end, perhaps through a read error. The CDR3, as DNA: TGTGCCAGCAGTCCCGGGGATGAGCAGCTCTTC. Residues: CASSPGDEQLF. The rearrangement links TRBV25-1 to TRBJ2-1; tentatively, D is TRBD2 (5 bases). The germline CDR1 and CDR2 sequences are MGHDK and SYGVNS. The CDR3 is 11 residues long. Supplemented by reference TRBV25-1 and TRBJ2-1, the full variable domain reads EADIYQTPRYLVIGTGKKITLECSQTMGHDKMYWYQQDPGMELHLIHYSYGVNSTEKGDLSSESTVSRIRTEHFPLTLESARPSHTSQYLCASSPGDEQLFGPGTRLTVL.

CDR3 amino acids: CASSDRTEAFF. The CDR3 DNA is TGTGCCAGCAGCGATAGGACCGAAGCTTTCTTT. The chain employs TRBV6-6 and TRBJ1-1, with D unresolved. Per germline, CDR1 MNHNY and CDR2 SVGAGI (reference sequence). V was cut by 6 bases and J by 8 bases, with 10 bases left in between. This CDR3 comprises 11 residues.

Concerning this clonotype itself: The junction differs from germline at one of its ends, possibly a read error. This rearrangement joins TRBV7-2 to TRBJ2-5; D is possibly TRBD2 (5 bases). The CDR3 length is 15 residues. Germline CDR1 SGHTA, CDR2 FQGNSA. The CDR3 protein is CASSLALVPWETQYF. CDR3 nucleotides: TGTGCCAGCAGCCTAGCCTTAGTTCCGTGGGAGACCCAGTACTTC.